This T cell receptor beta chain was observed in a study of post-analysis software for immune sequencing data. Overall study results and limits: TRBV segments more frequent in patients than in controls numbered roughly 5 and included TRBV5-6, TRBV5-1 and TRBV20-1.

In regard to this clonotype: Its specificity is not known.

Libraries were made from TCR beta cDNA, and they carried unique molecular identifiers. Using its own MiXCR run on the PCR reads, TCRdb lists one record per CDR3 protein. The top ten hold approximately 5% of the sample, which has 750,000 to 950,000 distinct CDR3 sequences, 35% to 55% seen once. Germline lookup yields CDR1 SQVTM and CDR2 ANQGSEA. CDR3 length: 14 amino acids. The V gene lost 5 bases and the J gene lost 0 bases, with 12 bases spanning the gap. This TCR was recovered from a girl between 10 and 17 years old with multiple sclerosis. The sequencing sample was made of blood. The J gene is TRBJ2-3, the V gene TRBV29-1; weak D call: TRBD2 (5 bases). The CDR3 loop is CSVTRTGSTDTQYF. The CDR3 DNA is TGCAGCGTTACCCGGACTGGCAGCACAGATACGCAGTATTTT.